This T cell receptor (beta chain) appears in the sequencing data of a study of CD8+CD57+ T cells in acquired aplastic anemia. Those patients picked for sequencing had displayed CD8+CD57+ cell expansion on flow cytometry. This clonotype was observed many times. This CDR3 comprises 14 residues. CDR1 and CDR2 (germline): LNHDA, SQIVND (reference sequence). The V end lost 8 bases, the J end lost 6 bases, and 17 bases lay between the germline ends. Researchers used genomic DNA as the template to profile TCR beta VDJ and CDR3. TCRdb passed the reads through MiXCR, listing each CDR3 protein once. Among about 190,000 distinct CDR3 sequences listed, less than 60% were seen once.

The sample taken for sequencing was sorted CD4+, CD8+, or CD8+CD57+ T cells (not recorded which) from PBMCs. The clonotype comes from a human donor with aplastic anemia. The rearrangement joins TRBV19 to TRBJ1-5; maybe TRBD1 (5 bases). The CDR3 reads CASDQRGESQPQHF. CDR3 bases: TGTGCCAGTGATCAGCGGGGGGAGAGTCAGCCCCAGCATTTT.